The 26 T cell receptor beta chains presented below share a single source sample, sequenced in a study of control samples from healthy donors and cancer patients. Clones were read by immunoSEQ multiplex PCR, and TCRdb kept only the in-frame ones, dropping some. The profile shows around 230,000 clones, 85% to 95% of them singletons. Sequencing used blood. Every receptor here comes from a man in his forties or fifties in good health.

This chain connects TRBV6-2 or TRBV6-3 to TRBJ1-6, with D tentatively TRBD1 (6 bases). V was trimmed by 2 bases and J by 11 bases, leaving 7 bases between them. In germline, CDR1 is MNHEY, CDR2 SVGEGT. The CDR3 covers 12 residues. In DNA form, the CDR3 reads TGTGCCAGCAGTTACGGACAGACACCCCTCCACTTT. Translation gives CASSYGQTPLHF.

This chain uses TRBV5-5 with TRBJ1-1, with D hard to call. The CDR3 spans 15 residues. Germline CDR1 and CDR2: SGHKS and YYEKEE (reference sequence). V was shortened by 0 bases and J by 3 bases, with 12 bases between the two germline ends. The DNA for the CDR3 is TGTGCCAGCAGCTTGGGACCGGCAGTAGACACTGAAGCTTTCTTT. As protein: CASSLGPAVDTEAFF.

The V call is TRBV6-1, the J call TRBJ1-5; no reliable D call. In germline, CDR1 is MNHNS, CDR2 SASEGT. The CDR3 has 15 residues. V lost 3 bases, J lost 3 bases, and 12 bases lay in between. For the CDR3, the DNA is TGTGCCAGCAGTGATGGGCCAGGTAACAATCAGCCCCAGCATTTT. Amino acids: CASSDGPGNNQPQHF.

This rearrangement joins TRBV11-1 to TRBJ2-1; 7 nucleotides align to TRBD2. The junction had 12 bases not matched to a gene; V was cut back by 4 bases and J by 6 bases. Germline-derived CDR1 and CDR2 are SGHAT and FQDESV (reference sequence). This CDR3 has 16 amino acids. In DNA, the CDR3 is TGTGCCAGCAGCTCAAGGGAGGGGAAAGGTGGCAATGAGCAGTTCTTC. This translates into CASSSREGKGGNEQFF.

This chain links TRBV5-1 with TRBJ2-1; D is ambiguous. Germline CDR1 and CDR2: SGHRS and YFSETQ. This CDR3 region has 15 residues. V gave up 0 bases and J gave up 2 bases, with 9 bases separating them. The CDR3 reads CASSLGSPTYNEQFF. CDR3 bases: TGCGCCAGCAGCTTGGGCAGCCCAACCTACAATGAGCAGTTCTTC.

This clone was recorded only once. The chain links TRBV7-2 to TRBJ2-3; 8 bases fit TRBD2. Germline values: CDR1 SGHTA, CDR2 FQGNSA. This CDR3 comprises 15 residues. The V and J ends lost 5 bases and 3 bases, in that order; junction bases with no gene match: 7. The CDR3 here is CASSPSGLETDTQYF. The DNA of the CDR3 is TGTGCCAGCAGCCCTAGCGGGTTAGAGACAGATACGCAGTATTTT.

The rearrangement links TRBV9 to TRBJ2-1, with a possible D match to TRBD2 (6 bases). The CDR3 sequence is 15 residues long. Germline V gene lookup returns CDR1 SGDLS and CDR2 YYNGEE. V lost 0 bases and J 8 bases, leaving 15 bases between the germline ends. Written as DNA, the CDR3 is TGTGCCAGCAGCGTAGGGAGGGTGGGTTTCGATGAGCAGTTCTTC. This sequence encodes CASSVGRVGFDEQFF. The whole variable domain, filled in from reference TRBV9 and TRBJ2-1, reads DSGVTQTPKHLITATGQRVTLRCSPRSGDLSVYWYQQSLDQGLQFLIQYYNGEERAKGNILERFSAQQFPDLHSELNLSSLELGDSALYFCASSVGRVGFDEQFFGPGTRLTVL.

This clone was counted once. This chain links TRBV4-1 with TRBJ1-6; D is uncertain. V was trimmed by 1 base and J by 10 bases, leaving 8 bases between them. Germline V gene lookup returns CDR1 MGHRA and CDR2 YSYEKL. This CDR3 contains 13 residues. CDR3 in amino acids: CASSQVPQSPLHF. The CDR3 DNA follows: TGCGCCAGCAGCCAAGTTCCACAATCACCCCTCCACTTT.

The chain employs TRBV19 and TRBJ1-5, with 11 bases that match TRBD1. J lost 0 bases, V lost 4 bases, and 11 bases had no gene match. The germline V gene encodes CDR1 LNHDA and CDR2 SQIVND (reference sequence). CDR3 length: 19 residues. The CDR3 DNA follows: TGTGCCAGTAGTAGTTGGACAGGGGGCGTGGGGTATAGCAATCAGCCCCAGCATTTT. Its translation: CASSSWTGGVGYSNQPQHF.

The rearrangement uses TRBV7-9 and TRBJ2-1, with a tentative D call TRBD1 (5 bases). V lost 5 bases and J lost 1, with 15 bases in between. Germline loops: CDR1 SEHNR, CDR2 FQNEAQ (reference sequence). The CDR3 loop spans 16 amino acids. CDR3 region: CASSPWGRASYNEQFF. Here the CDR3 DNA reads TGTGCCAGCAGCCCCTGGGGCAGGGCATCCTACAATGAGCAGTTCTTC. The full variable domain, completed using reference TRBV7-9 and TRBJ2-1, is DTGVSQNPRHKITKRGQNVTFRCDPISEHNRLYWYRQTLGQGPEFLTYFQNEAQLEKSRLLSDRFSAERPKGSFSTLEIQRTEQGDSAMYLCASSPWGRASYNEQFFGPGTRLTVL.

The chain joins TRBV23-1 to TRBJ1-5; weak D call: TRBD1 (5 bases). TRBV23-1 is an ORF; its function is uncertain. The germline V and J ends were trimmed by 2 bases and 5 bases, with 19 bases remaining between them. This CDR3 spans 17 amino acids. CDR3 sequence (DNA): TGCGCCAGCAGTCAACCAGAAGTGGGGGGGGGACATCAGCCCCAGCATTTT. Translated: CASSQPEVGGGHQPQHF.

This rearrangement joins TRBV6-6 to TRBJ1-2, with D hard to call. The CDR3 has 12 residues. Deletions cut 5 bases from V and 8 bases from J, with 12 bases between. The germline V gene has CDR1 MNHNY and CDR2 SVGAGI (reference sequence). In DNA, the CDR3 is TGTGCCAGCAGTAATACCCGAGGGGGCTACACCTTC. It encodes CASSNTRGGYTF.

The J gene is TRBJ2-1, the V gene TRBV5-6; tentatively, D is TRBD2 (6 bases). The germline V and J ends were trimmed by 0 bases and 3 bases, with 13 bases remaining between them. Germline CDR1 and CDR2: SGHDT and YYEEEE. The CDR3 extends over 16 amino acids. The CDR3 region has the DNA TGTGCCAGCAGCTTGGACGGACTGGGGGGCTACAATGAGCAGTTCTTC. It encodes CASSLDGLGGYNEQFF.

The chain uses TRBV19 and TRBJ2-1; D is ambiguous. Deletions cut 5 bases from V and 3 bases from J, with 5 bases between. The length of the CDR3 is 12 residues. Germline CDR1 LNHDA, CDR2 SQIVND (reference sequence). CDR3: CASSWNYNEQFF. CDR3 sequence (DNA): TGTGCCAGTAGTTGGAACTACAATGAGCAGTTCTTC. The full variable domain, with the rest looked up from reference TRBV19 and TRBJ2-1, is DGGITQSPKYLFRKEGQNVTLSCEQNLNHDAMYWYRQDPGQGLRLIYYSQIVNDFQKGDIAEGYSVSREKKESFPLTVTSAQKNPTAFYLCASSWNYNEQFFGPGTRLTVL.

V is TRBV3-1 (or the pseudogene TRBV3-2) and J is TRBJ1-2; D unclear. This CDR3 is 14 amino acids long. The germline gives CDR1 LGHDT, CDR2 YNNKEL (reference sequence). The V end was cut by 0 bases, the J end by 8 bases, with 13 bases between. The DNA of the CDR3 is TGTGCCAGCAGCCAAGATCTTGTCCAGCGGGGCTACACCTTC. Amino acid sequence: CASSQDLVQRGYTF.

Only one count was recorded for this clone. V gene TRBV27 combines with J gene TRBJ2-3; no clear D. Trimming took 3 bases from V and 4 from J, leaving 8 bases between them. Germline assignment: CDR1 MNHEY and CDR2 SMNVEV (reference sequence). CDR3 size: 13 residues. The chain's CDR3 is CASSFDWPDTQYF. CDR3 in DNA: TGTGCCAGCAGTTTTGACTGGCCAGATACGCAGTATTTT.

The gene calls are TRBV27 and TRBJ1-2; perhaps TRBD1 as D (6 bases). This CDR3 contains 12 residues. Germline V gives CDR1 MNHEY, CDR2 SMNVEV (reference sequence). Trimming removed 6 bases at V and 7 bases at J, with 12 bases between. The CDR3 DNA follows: TGTGCCAGCAGACATCAGGGGTTTGGCTACACCTTC. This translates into CASRHQGFGYTF.

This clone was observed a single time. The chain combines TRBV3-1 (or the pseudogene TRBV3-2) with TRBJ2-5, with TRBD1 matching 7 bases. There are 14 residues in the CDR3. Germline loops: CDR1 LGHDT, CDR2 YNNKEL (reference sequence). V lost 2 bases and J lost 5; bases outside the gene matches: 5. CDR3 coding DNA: TGTGCCAGCAGCCAAAACAGGGGTGCGGAGACCCAGTACTTC. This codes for CASSQNRGAETQYF.

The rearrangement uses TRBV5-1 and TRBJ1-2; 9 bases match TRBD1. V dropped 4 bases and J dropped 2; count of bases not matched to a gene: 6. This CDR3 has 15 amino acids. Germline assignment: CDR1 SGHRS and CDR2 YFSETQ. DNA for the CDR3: TGCGCCAGCAGCGGATCCGACAGGGGGAACTATGGCTACACCTTC. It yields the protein CASSGSDRGNYGYTF.

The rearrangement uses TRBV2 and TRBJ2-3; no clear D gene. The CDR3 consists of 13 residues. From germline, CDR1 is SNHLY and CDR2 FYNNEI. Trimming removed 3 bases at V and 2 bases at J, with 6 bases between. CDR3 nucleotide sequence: TGTGCCAGCAGTGATTGGCTCACAGATACGCAGTATTTT. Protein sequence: CASSDWLTDTQYF. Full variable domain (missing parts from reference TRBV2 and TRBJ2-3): EPEVTQTPSHQVTQMGQEVILRCVPISNHLYFYWYRQILGQKVEFLVSFYNNEISEKSEIFDDQFSVERPDGSNFTLKIRSTKLEDSAMYFCASSDWLTDTQYFGPGTRLTVL.

The CDR3 DNA is TGTGCCAGCTCACCAACGGCCATCATGAACACCGGGGAGCTGTTTTTT. It codes for CASSPTAIMNTGELFF. J is TRBJ2-2 and V is TRBV18; D is undetermined. V shed 2 bases and J shed 1 base, with 11 bases lying between them. There are 16 residues in the CDR3. The germline CDR1 and CDR2 sequences are KGHSH and LQKENI.

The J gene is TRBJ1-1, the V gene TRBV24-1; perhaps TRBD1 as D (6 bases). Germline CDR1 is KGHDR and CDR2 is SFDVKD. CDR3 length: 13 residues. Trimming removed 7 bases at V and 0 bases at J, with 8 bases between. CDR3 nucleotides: TGTGCCACCAGCGGACAGTTGAACACTGAAGCTTTCTTT. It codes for CATSGQLNTEAFF.

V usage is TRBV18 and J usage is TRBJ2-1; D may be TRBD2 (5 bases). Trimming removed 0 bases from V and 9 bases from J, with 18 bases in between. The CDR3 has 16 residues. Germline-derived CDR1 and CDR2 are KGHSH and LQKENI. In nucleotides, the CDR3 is TGTGCCAGCTCACCACCGAATTTGGGAGCCGCGGGTGAGCAGTTCTTC. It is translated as CASSPPNLGAAGEQFF.

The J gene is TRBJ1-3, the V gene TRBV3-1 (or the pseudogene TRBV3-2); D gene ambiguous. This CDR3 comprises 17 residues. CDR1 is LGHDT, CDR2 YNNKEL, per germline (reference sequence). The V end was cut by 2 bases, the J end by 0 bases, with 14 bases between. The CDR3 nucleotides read TGTGCCAGCAGCCAAAATCCCTATGTGTCCTCTGGAAACACCATATATTTT. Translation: CASSQNPYVSSGNTIYF.

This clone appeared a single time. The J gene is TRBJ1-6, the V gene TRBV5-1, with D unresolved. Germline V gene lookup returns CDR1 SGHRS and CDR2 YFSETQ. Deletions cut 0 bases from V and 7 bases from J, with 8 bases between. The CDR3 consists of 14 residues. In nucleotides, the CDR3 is TGCGCCAGCAGCTTGGGGGTCCTCAATTCACCCCTCCACTTT. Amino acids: CASSLGVLNSPLHF.

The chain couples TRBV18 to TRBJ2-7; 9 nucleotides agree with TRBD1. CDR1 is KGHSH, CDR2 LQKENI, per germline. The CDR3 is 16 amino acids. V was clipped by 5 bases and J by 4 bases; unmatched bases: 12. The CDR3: CASSSGQGSSGYEQYF. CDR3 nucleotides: TGTGCCAGCTCATCTGGACAGGGGTCGTCCGGTTACGAGCAGTACTTC.